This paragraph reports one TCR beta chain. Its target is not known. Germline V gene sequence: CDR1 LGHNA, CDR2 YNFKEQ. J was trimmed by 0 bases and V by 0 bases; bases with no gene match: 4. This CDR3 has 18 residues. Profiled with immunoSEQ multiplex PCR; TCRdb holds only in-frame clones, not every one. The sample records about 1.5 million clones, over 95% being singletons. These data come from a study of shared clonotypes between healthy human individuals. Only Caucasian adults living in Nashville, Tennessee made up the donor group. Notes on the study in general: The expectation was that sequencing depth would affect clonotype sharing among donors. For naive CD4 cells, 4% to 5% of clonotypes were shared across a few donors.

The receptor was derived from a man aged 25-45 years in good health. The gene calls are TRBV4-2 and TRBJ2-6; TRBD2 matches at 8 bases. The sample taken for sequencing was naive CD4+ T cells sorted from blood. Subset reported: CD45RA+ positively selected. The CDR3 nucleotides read TGTGCCAGCAGCCAAGAATCGCGGGAGGCCTCTGGGGCCAACGTCCTGACTTTC. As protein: CASSQESREASGANVLTF.